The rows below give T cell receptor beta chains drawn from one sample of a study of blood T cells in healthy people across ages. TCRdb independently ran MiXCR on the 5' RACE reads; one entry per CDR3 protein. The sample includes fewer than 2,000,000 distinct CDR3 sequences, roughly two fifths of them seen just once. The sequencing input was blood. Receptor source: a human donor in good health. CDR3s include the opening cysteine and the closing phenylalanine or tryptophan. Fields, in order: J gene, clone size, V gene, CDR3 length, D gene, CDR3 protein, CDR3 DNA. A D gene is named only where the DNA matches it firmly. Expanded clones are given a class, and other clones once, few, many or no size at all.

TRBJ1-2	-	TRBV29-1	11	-	CSVETGYGCTF	TGCAGCGTTGAAACAGGGTACGGCTGCACCTTC
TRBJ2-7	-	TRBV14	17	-	CASSPIAGAIVGYEQYF	TGTGCCAGCAGCCCTATTGCGGGGGCCATCGTTGGATACGAGCAGTACTTC
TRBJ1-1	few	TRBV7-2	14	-	CASSLTTENTEAFF	TGTGCCAGCAGCTTGACAACCGAGAACACTGAAGCTTTCTTT
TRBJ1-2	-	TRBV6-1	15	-	CASSGGRAFYYGYTF	TGTGCCAGCAGTGGTGGCCGTGCATTTTATTATGGCTACACCTTC
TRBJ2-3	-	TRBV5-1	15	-	CASSSIGGDSDTQYF	TGCGCCAGCAGCTCCATCGGAGGGGATTCGGATACGCAGTATTTT
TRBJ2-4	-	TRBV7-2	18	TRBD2	CASGFIPSRRGGPDIQYF	TGTGCCAGCGGCTTCATCCCCTCTAGGCGGGGGGGGCCTGACATTCAGTACTTC
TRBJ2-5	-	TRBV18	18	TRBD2	CASSPPRFSGGIQETQYF	TGTGCCAGCTCACCACCGCGGTTTAGCGGGGGGATACAAGAGACCCAGTACTTC
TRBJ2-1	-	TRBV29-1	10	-	CSVGTIEQFF	TGCAGCGTGGGGACCATTGAGCAGTTCTTC
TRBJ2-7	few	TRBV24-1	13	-	CATSEDYVGEQYF	TGTGCCACCAGTGAAGACTATGTAGGCGAGCAGTACTTC
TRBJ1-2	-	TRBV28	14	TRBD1	CASSRRDRAEGYTF	TGTGCCAGCAGCCGACGGGACAGGGCAGAGGGCTACACCTTC
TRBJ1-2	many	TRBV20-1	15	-	CSALHVWGTNYGYTF	TGCAGTGCTCTCCATGTCTGGGGAACTAACTATGGCTACACCTTC
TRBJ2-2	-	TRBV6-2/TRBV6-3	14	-	CASSYDAGTGELFF	TGTGCCAGCAGTTACGATGCGGGGACCGGGGAGCTGTTTTTT
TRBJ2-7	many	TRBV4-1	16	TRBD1	CASSQDWDSGTYEQYF	TGCGCCAGCAGCCAAGACTGGGACAGCGGAACCTACGAGCAGTACTTC
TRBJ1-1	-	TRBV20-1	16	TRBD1	CSARDLTGEWDTEAFF	TGCAGTGCTAGAGATCTAACAGGGGAATGGGACACTGAAGCTTTCTTT
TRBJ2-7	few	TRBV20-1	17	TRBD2	CSARNLLAGGLSYEQYF	TGCAGTGCTAGAAACCTCCTGGCGGGGGGGCTTTCCTACGAGCAGTACTTC
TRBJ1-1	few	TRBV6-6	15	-	CASSYSRLAGDLAFF	TGTGCCAGCAGTTACTCTCGGCTGGCAGGGGATCTAGCTTTCTTT
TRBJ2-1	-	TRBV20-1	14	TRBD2	CSALSGGALNEQFF	TGCAGTGCTCTTAGCGGGGGGGCCCTCAATGAGCAGTTCTTC
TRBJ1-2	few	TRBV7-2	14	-	CASSLRGLNYGCTF	TGTGCCAGCAGCTTACGGGGGCTTAACTATGGCTGCACCTTC
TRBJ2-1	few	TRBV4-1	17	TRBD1	CASSPQGMGQGRTEQFF	TGCGCCAGCAGCCCTCAGGGGATGGGACAGGGGCGTACTGAGCAGTTCTTC
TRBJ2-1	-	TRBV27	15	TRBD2	CASSLFAGDYNEQFF	TGTGCCAGCAGTTTATTCGCGGGGGACTACAATGAGCAGTTCTTC
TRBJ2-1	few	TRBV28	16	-	CASSSPREKASDEQFF	TGTGCCAGCAGTTCCCCAAGGGAGAAAGCTAGCGACGAGCAGTTCTTC
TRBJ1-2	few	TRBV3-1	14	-	CASSRRTSQSGYTF	TGTGCCAGCAGCCGGCGGACTTCCCAATCGGGCTACACCTTC
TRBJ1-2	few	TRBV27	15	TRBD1	CASSPLDREGYGYTF	TGTGCCAGCAGTCCCCTAGACAGGGAGGGCTATGGCTACACCTTC
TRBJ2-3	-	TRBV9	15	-	CASSVRQGNTDTQYF	TGTGCCAGCAGCGTTCGGCAGGGAAACACAGATACGCAGTATTTT
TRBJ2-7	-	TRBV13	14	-	CASRTGTSPYEQYF	TGTGCCAGCAGAACCGGGACGAGCCCCTACGAGCAGTACTTC
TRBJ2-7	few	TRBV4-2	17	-	CASSQDRGRLEHYEQYF	TGTGCCAGCAGCCAAGATCGGGGCAGGCTGGAACACTACGAGCAGTACTTC
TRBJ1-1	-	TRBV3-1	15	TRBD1	CASSPRGTGNTEAFF	TGTGCCAGCAGCCCCCGTGGGACAGGGAACACTGAAGCTTTCTTT
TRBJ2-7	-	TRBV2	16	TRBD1	CASSESQLGQAYEQYF	TGTGCCAGCAGTGAGTCCCAATTAGGACAGGCCTACGAGCAGTACTTC
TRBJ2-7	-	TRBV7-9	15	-	CASSVLPGQTYEQYF	TGTGCCAGCAGCGTACTTCCCGGACAGACCTACGAGCAGTACTTC
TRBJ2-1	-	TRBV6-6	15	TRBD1	CASSYSGTGINEQFF	TGTGCCAGCAGTTACTCGGGGACAGGTATCAATGAGCAGTTCTTC
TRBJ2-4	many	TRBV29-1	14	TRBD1	CSVRDRLAKNIQYF	TGCAGCGTTAGGGACAGACTAGCCAAAAACATTCAGTACTTC
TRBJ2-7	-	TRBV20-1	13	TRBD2	CGAPGAGGYEQYF	TGCGGTGCCCCCGGGGCGGGGGGATACGAGCAGTACTTC
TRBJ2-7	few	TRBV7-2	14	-	CASSPPPGHREQYF	TGTGCCAGCAGCCCCCCACCGGGCCACAGGGAGCAGTACTTC
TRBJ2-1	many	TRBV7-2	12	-	CASSLSRDEQFF	TGTGCCAGCAGCTTATCACGGGATGAGCAGTTCTTC
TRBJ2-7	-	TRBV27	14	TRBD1	CASRRRDRSYEQYF	TGTGCCAGCAGACGCCGGGACAGAAGTTACGAGCAGTACTTC
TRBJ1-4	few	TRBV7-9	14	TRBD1	CASSAGTGQEKLFF	TGTGCCAGCAGCGCTGGGACAGGGCAGGAAAAACTGTTTTTT
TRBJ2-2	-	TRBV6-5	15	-	CASSLQTTRTGELFF	TGTGCCAGCAGTTTACAAACGACTAGGACCGGGGAGCTGTTTTTT
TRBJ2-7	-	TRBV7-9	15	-	CASSLGEGAHYEQYF	TGTGCCAGCAGCTTAGGGGAGGGGGCGCACTACGAGCAGTACTTC
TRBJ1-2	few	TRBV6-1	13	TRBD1	CASSDGQGIGYTF	TGTGCCAGCAGTGATGGACAGGGTATTGGCTACACCTTC
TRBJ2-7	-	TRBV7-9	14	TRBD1	CASSTRDREFEQYF	TGTGCCAGCAGCACCCGGGACAGGGAATTCGAGCAGTACTTC
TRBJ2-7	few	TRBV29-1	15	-	CSVEDQSSGAYEQYF	TGCAGCGTTGAAGATCAATCCAGTGGGGCCTACGAGCAGTACTTC
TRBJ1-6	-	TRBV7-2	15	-	CASSLDEVEASPLHF	TGTGCCAGCAGCTTAGACGAGGTAGAGGCTTCACCCCTCCACTTT
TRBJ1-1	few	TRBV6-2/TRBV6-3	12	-	CASSFSQGEAFF	TGTGCCAGCAGTTTCTCGCAGGGTGAAGCTTTCTTT
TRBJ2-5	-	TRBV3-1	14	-	CASSQGLSGETQYF	TGTGCCAGCAGCCAGGGGTTATCGGGAGAGACCCAGTACTTC
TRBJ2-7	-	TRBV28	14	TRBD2	CASKGAGELYEQYF	TGTGCCAGCAAAGGAGCGGGGGAACTCTACGAGCAGTACTTC
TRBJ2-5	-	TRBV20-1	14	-	CSALPGADEETQYF	TGCAGTGCCCTCCCGGGGGCTGACGAAGAGACCCAGTACTTC
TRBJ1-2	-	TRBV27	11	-	CASRDKGGYTF	TGTGCCAGCCGGGACAAGGGAGGCTACACCTTC
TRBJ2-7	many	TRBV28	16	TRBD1	CASSSVTGVIAYEQYF	TGTGCCAGCAGTTCAGTCACAGGGGTAATTGCGTACGAGCAGTACTTC
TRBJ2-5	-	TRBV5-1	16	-	CASSRPQGRGQETQYF	TGCGCCAGCAGCCGGCCACAGGGACGGGGCCAAGAGACCCAGTACTTC
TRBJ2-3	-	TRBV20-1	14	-	CSARPPGGTDTQYF	TGCAGTGCTAGGCCACCGGGGGGCACAGATACGCAGTATTTT
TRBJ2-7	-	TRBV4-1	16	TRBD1	CASSQPGQGISYEQYF	TGCGCCAGCAGCCAGCCAGGACAGGGAATCTCCTACGAGCAGTACTTC
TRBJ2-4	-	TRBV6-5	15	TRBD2	CASSYATSGGDIQYF	TGTGCCAGCAGTTACGCGACTAGCGGCGGGGACATTCAGTACTTC
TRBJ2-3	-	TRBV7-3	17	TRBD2	CASSLMGSGGERYTQYF	TGTGCCAGCAGCTTAATGGGTAGCGGGGGGGAAAGGTATACGCAGTATTTT
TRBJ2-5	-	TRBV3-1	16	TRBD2	CASSQVSSGGGETQYF	TGTGCCAGCAGCCAAGTCTCTAGCGGGGGTGGAGAGACCCAGTACTTC
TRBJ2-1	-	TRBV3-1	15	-	CASSPSGLGMNEQFF	TGTGCCAGCAGCCCGTCGGGTTTGGGCATGAATGAGCAGTTCTTC